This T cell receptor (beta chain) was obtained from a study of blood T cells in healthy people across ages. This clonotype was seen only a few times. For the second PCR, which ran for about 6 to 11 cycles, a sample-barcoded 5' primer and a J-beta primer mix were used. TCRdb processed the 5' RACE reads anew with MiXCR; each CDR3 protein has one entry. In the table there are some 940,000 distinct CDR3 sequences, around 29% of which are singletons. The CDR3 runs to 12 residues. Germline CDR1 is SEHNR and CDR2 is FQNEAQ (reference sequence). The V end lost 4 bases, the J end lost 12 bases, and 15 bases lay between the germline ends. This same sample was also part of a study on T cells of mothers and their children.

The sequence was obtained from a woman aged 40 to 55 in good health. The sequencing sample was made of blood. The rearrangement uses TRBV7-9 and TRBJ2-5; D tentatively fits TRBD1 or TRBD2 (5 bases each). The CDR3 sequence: CASSWGPYEKYF. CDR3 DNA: TGTGCCAGCAGCTGGGGACCCTACGAGAAGTACTTC.